This TCR beta chain was captured by sequencing in a study of OX40 agonist ivuxolimab in advanced cancers. Notes on the research overall: Ivuxolimab was an agonistic, fully human IgG2 monoclonal antibody directed against OX40 (CD134), a costimulatory receptor. Intravenous ivuxolimab was administered to patients every 2 weeks at six dose levels: 0.01, 0.1, 0.3, 1.5, 3 and 10 mg/kg. Among the 50 to 55 dose-escalation patients, 19 had hepatocellular carcinoma, 15 or so melanoma, 9 renal cell carcinoma and 9 head and neck cancer. The dose-escalation cohort was 82.7% male with a mean age of around 62 years, ranging from about 20 to 85. Prior anti-PD-1, anti-PD-L1 or anti-CTLA-4 therapy was permitted, and roughly two fifths of dose-escalation patients had received checkpoint inhibitors. Partial responses were achieved by three dose-escalation patients, of whom one had hepatocellular carcinoma and two had cutaneous melanoma. Peripheral TCRbeta sequencing was intended to test whether TCR sequence diversity was altered and clonal T-cell expansion was caused by ivuxolimab. The paper covers the monotherapy dose-escalation part of the phase I ivuxolimab trial, which included N ≈ 50 patients. Here is what the overall study found, with its caveats: In the 0.1-3.0 mg/kg groups, partial responders were among the patients with the lowest normalized peripheral clonal expansion, particularly in CD8+ T cells. After ivuxolimab, more expanded clones were found on average in CD8+ T cells than in CD4+ T cells. At doses of 0.1 to 3.0 mg/kg, clonal expansion of both CD4+ and CD8+ T cells in blood was seen between baseline and week 6. The antigen specificity of the clonally expanded peripheral T cells was not determined. Low levels of normalized T-cell clonal expansion were also shown by some nonresponding patients.

The trial excluded patients who had a history of autoimmune disease or who were on systemic immunosuppression. Peripheral blood for TCR sequencing was collected from all dose cohorts at baseline, on cycle 4 day 1, and on cycle 7 day 1. The samples were drawn from a first-in-human, open-label, multicenter phase I dose-escalation trial of ivuxolimab. Adults with locally advanced or metastatic head and neck squamous cell, hepatocellular, melanoma or renal cell carcinoma were enrolled in the trial. Before TCR sequencing, CD4+ and CD8+ T cells were separately sorted from peripheral blood. To note about this clone: Its antigen remains undetermined. No much larger clone is present one base from it, and per-base qualities are unavailable.

To sequence the TCRbeta CDR3 region, genomic DNA was isolated from the sorted cells. The immunoSEQ Assay was used for sequencing of TCRbeta CDR3 regions. Not all clones reach the TCRdb copy of this immuneACCESS table, which keeps in-frame sequences only. Checked studies attribute under half of the gap to unresolved V genes and leave the rest unexplained. The sample contains about 70,000 clones, more than 80% of them found a single time. The ten largest clones add up to approximately 3% of the sample. The material was CD4+ or CD8+ T cells sorted from blood, obtained in a trial of the OX40 agonist ivuxolimab. This receptor was identified in an adult with an advanced solid tumor such as melanoma, head and neck, liver or kidney cancer.

CDR3 loop: CASVPQGAISYEQYF. The DNA is as follows: TGTGCCAGCGTGCCACAGGGGGCGATTTCCTACGAGCAGTACTTC. Recombination connected TRBV28 to TRBJ2-7; 9 bases in the junction line up with TRBD1. V ends up 8 bases short and J 1 base short, with an unmatched junction base count of 9. There are 15 amino acids in the CDR3, from cysteine to phenylalanine inclusive. Only CDR3 DNA remains: 45 bases, in frame from the first base. Looking up the germline V gene yields CDR1 MDHEN and CDR2 SYDVKM.